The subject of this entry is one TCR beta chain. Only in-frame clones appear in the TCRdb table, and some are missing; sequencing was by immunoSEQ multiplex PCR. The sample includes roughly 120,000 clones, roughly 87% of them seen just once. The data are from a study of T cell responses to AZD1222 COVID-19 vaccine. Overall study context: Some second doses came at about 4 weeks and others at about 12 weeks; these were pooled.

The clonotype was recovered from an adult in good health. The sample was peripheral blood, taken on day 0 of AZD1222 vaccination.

The CDR3 sequence: CASRPGTQQETQYF. The CDR3 nucleotides read TGCGCCAGCAGGCCCGGGACACAACAAGAGACCCAGTACTTC. This chain links TRBV5-1 with TRBJ2-5, with a tentative D call TRBD1 (6 bases). Germline V lookup: CDR1 SGHRS, CDR2 YFSETQ. The V end was cut by 5 bases, the J end by 2 bases, with 13 bases between. The CDR3 is 14 residues long.